One and the same sample provided the 29 T cell receptor beta chains below, sequenced in a study of blood T cell repertoires in COVID-19. TCRdb's table, derived via immunoSEQ multiplex PCR, lists solely in-frame clones and lacks some. The data contain 200,000 to 250,000 clones, approximately 82% of them singletons. Sequenced material: peripheral blood. These TCRs come from a man in his forties or fifties with active or convalescent COVID-19.

This clone has more than one count but fewer than ten. This rearrangement joins TRBV30 to TRBJ2-5, with 11 bases identical to TRBD1. V shed 4 bases and J 5 bases; nucleotides not matched to a gene: 9. This CDR3 is 15 amino acids long. The germline gives CDR1 GTSNPN, CDR2 SVGIG (reference sequence). The CDR3 bases are TGTGCCTGGACCCCCGGGACAGGGGGAAGGGAGACCCAGTACTTC. This translates into CAWTPGTGGRETQYF.

V usage is TRBV4-3 and J usage is TRBJ2-2, with TRBD2 matching 10 bases. Losses at the gene ends were 2 bases for V and 6 bases for J; bases not matched to a gene: 3. Germline CDR1 is LGHNA and CDR2 is YSLEER. The CDR3 is 15 amino acids. This CDR3 is CASSQRAGGPGELFF. The CDR3, as DNA: TGCGCCAGCAGCCAACGAGCGGGGGGGCCCGGGGAGCTGTTTTTT.

This clone was observed a handful of times. The gene calls are TRBV3-1 (or the pseudogene TRBV3-2) and TRBJ2-7, with TRBD2 identical over 9 bases. J was trimmed by 2 bases and V by 3 bases; bases with no gene match: 14. The CDR3 is made up of 18 amino acids. Germline CDR1 is LGHDT and CDR2 is YNNKEL (reference sequence). CDR3 amino acids: CASSQDNSGSNPTYEQYF. In nucleotides, the CDR3 is TGTGCCAGCAGCCAGGATAATAGCGGGAGCAACCCTACCTACGAGCAGTACTTC.

The gene calls are TRBV27 and TRBJ1-5, with D possibly matching TRBD1 (6 bases). The CDR3 has 15 amino acids. Germline V gives CDR1 MNHEY, CDR2 SMNVEV (reference sequence). The V end lost 3 bases, the J end lost 2 bases, and 11 bases lay between the germline ends. This CDR3 reads CASSLGGLGNQPQHF. DNA of the CDR3: TGTGCCAGCAGTTTGGGGGGGCTCGGCAATCAGCCCCAGCATTTT.

This chain joins TRBV29-1 and TRBJ1-1, with TRBD1 matching over 8 bases. CDR1 and CDR2 (germline): SQVTM, ANQGSEA. The CDR3 has 12 amino acids. With 7 bases clipped from V and 1 base from J, the junction kept 2 bases outside the gene matches. CDR3 in amino acids: CSGDRGNTEAFF. In DNA, the CDR3 is TGCAGCGGAGACAGGGGGAACACTGAAGCTTTCTTT.

Only a few counts were recorded for this clone. The chain is built from TRBV6-5 and TRBJ1-6; 7 nucleotides agree with TRBD1. The CDR3 contains 15 residues. Germline trimming cut 6 bases from V and 9 bases from J; bases unmatched to any gene: 11. Germline V lookup: CDR1 MNHEY, CDR2 SVGAGI. The CDR3 DNA reads as TGTGCCAGCAGGGATAGAACAGGGGTAGGTTCACCCCTCCACTTT. This codes for CASRDRTGVGSPLHF.

The V and J genes are TRBV29-1 and TRBJ2-5; 11 bases are a match to TRBD1. CDR1 SQVTM and CDR2 ANQGSEA come from the germline V gene. Trimming removed 1 base from V and 2 bases from J; junction bases left unmatched: 6. CDR3 size: 16 residues. The CDR3 loop is CSVEVWDRGGQETQYF. The CDR3 nucleotides read TGCAGCGTTGAAGTATGGGACAGGGGGGGACAAGAGACCCAGTACTTC.

V and J are TRBV2 and TRBJ1-5; 8 positions match TRBD1. V was clipped by 5 bases and J by 4 bases; unmatched bases: 10. The CDR3 runs 16 residues. Germline CDR1 is SNHLY and CDR2 is FYNNEI. The CDR3 region is CASSKDLRGLNQPQHF. In DNA form, the CDR3 reads TGTGCCAGCAGTAAAGACCTCAGGGGGCTTAATCAGCCCCAGCATTTT.

The chain employs TRBV6-1 and TRBJ1-2; 7 positions agree with TRBD1. The CDR3 runs 15 residues. Germline-derived CDR1 and CDR2 are MNHNS and SASEGT. V dropped 3 bases and J dropped 4; count of bases not matched to a gene: 8. The CDR3 loop reads CASSDRQGGGYGYTF. In DNA, the CDR3 is TGTGCCAGCAGTGACCGCCAAGGGGGCGGCTATGGCTACACCTTC.

The chain has TRBV7-9 and TRBJ2-3; 12 bases align to TRBD2. The CDR3 extends over 15 amino acids. Germline V gene lookup returns CDR1 SEHNR and CDR2 FQNEAQ (reference sequence). V gave up 2 bases and J gave up 6 bases; unmatched junction bases: 3. The CDR3 DNA is TGTGCCAGCAGCTTACTAGCGGGGGGGCACGATACGCAGTATTTT. This codes for CASSLLAGGHDTQYF.

The CDR3 DNA follows: TGTGCCAGCAGTTCCCATATGGGGCCTAATGCAGAAAATGAGCAGTTCTTC. Its protein product is CASSSHMGPNAENEQFF. The rearrangement links TRBV6-2 or TRBV6-3 to TRBJ2-1; D perhaps matches TRBD1 (5 bases). Trimming removed 4 bases from V and 7 bases from J, with 23 bases in between. The CDR3 covers 17 residues. Germline CDR1 MNHEY, CDR2 SVGEGT.

The V gene is TRBV11-2, the J gene TRBJ2-2, with TRBD2 matching over 10 bases. The CDR3 loop spans 18 amino acids. The V segment lost 2 bases and the J segment 5 bases; nucleotides outside the gene matches: 11. Germline loops: CDR1 SGHAT, CDR2 FQNNGV. CDR3 DNA sequence: TGTGCCAGCAGCTTAAGATGGCTAGCGGGGGAGGGTACCGGGGAGCTGTTTTTT. Encoded protein: CASSLRWLAGEGTGELFF.

The rearrangement links TRBV6-2 or TRBV6-3 to TRBJ2-1; the match to TRBD2 covers 8 bases. The V gene's germline CDR1 is MNHEY and CDR2 SVGEGT. V dropped 2 bases and J dropped 4; count of bases not matched to a gene: 4. The CDR3 contains 15 residues. CDR3 sequence (DNA): TGTGCCAGCAGTTACACTAGCGGTATGTACAATGAGCAGTTCTTC. Amino acids: CASSYTSGMYNEQFF.

V gene TRBV7-9 combines with J gene TRBJ2-5; tentatively, D is TRBD1 (5 bases). The V and J ends lost 5 bases and 0 bases respectively, with 10 bases between them. Per the germline V gene, CDR1 is SEHNR and CDR2 is FQNEAQ (reference sequence). The CDR3 length is 14 residues. The DNA of the CDR3 is TGTGCCAGCAGCGAAAGACAGTACCAAGAGACCCAGTACTTC. Translating it yields CASSERQYQETQYF.

The chain employs TRBV27 and TRBJ1-5, with no clear D. The CDR3 is made up of 15 amino acids. With 2 bases removed from V and 0 bases from J, the gap between germline ends came to 8 bases. Germline V CDR1 and CDR2: MNHEY, SMNVEV (reference sequence). The CDR3, as DNA: TGTGCCAGCAGTTTAAACCCCGGTAGCAATCAGCCCCAGCATTTT. Translation gives CASSLNPGSNQPQHF.

This clone was seen more than once but under ten times. V usage is TRBV7-2 and J usage is TRBJ2-5; 15 bases match TRBD2. This CDR3 has 17 amino acids. Losses at the gene ends were 1 base for V and 5 bases for J; bases not matched to a gene: 5. Germline V gene lookup returns CDR1 SGHTA and CDR2 FQGNSA. CDR3 residues: CASSLGTSGGAVETQYF. In DNA, the CDR3 is TGTGCCAGCAGCTTAGGGACTAGCGGGGGGGCCGTTGAGACCCAGTACTTC.

The V gene is TRBV28, the J gene TRBJ1-1; 7 bases are a match to TRBD1. The CDR3 extends over 16 amino acids. Trimming at V came to 4 bases and at J to 0 bases, leaving 8 bases not matched to a gene. Per germline, CDR1 MDHEN and CDR2 SYDVKM. This CDR3 is CASSSARTGLNTEAFF. CDR3 sequence (DNA): TGTGCCAGCAGTTCAGCTCGGACAGGATTGAACACTGAAGCTTTCTTT.

CDR3 residues: CASSISGRSYEQYF. The CDR3 DNA follows: TGCGCCAGCAGCATAAGCGGGAGGTCCTACGAGCAGTACTTC. J is TRBJ2-7 and V is TRBV5-1, with 9 bases identical to TRBD2. Unmatched junction bases numbered 3, after V lost 4 bases and J lost 1 base. Germline V gene data show CDR1 as SGHRS and CDR2 as YFSETQ. The CDR3 is made up of 14 amino acids.

The V call is TRBV4-3, the J call TRBJ1-4; possible D gene TRBD1, 6 bases. V dropped 1 base and J dropped 8 bases, with 17 bases sitting between them. CDR1 LGHNA and CDR2 YSLEER come from the germline V gene. The CDR3 consists of 16 residues. Here the CDR3 DNA reads TGCGCCAGCAGCCAAGTGTGGGGGGGCGCGGGGGAAAAACTGTTTTTT. This gives the protein CASSQVWGGAGEKLFF.

The V and J genes are TRBV5-6 and TRBJ2-1; D possibly corresponds to TRBD2 (7 bases). Germline V lookup: CDR1 SGHDT, CDR2 YYEEEE. CDR3 size: 16 residues. V was cut by 4 bases and J by 4 bases, with 18 bases left in between. CDR3 region: CASSPLGGAGYNEQFF. CDR3 bases: TGTGCCAGCAGCCCCCTAGGGGGGGCGGGATACAATGAGCAGTTCTTC.

J is TRBJ2-1 and V is TRBV11-3, with 9 bases identical to TRBD1. This CDR3 has 15 amino acids. In germline, CDR1 is SGHNT, CDR2 YENEEA. After removal of 4 bases from V and 4 bases from J, the junction contained 5 bases not matched to a gene. DNA for the CDR3: TGTGCCAGCAGCTCGGGACAGGGAGGTTACAATGAGCAGTTCTTC. It translates to CASSSGQGGYNEQFF. Filled out from reference TRBV11-3 and TRBJ2-1, the complete variable domain reads EAGVVQSPRYKIIEKKQPVAFWCNPISGHNTLYWYLQNLGQGPELLIRYENEEAVDDSQLPKDRFSAERLKGVDSTLKIQPAELGDSAVYLCASSSGQGGYNEQFFGPGTRLTVL.

V usage is TRBV5-4 and J usage is TRBJ2-2; 7 nucleotides agree with TRBD1. This CDR3 has 16 amino acids. J gave up 1 base and V 4 bases, and 7 bases lay outside the gene matches. Per the germline V gene, CDR1 is SGHNT and CDR2 is YYREEE (reference sequence). The CDR3 sequence: CASSEKGTVNTGELFF. In DNA form, the CDR3 reads TGTGCCAGCAGCGAAAAAGGGACAGTGAACACCGGGGAGCTGTTTTTT.

The chain carries TRBV5-1 and TRBJ2-5; D is perhaps TRBD1 (6 bases). CDR1 is SGHRS, CDR2 YFSETQ, per germline. The CDR3 is 14 amino acids. Trimming shortened V by 5 bases and J by 2 bases, and 13 bases separated the two germline ends. CDR3 DNA sequence: TGCGCCAGCAGTCCCCGGGACACACAAGAGACCCAGTACTTC. It translates to CASSPRDTQETQYF.

CDR3 sequence: CASSPRVAGVGEQYF. As DNA, the CDR3 is TGTGCCAGCAGCCCCCGGGTAGCGGGAGTGGGAGAGCAGTACTTC. V gene TRBV7-2 combines with J gene TRBJ2-7, with 9 positions matching TRBD2. The CDR3 has 15 residues. CDR1 and CDR2 (germline): SGHTA, FQGNSA. V was clipped by 5 bases and J by 7 bases; unmatched bases: 12.

V and J are TRBV4-1 and TRBJ1-4; TRBD1 matches 8 bases. The CDR3 sequence is 15 residues long. Trimming removed 4 bases from V and 6 bases from J; junction bases left unmatched: 7. Germline V gene sequence: CDR1 MGHRA, CDR2 YSYEKL. CDR3 sequence: CASSLTGTGYEKLFF. CDR3 nucleotide sequence: TGCGCCAGCAGCCTGACCGGGACAGGTTATGAAAAACTGTTTTTT.

The sample holds one count of this clone. The CDR3: CASRGLGASTDEQYF. CDR3 bases: TGTGCCAGCAGGGGACTAGGAGCGTCAACTGACGAGCAGTACTTC. The chain joins TRBV2 to TRBJ2-7; 8 bases line up with TRBD2. V gave up 6 bases and J gave up 5 bases; unmatched junction bases: 12. The CDR3 contains 15 residues. The germline V gene has CDR1 SNHLY and CDR2 FYNNEI. Filled out from reference TRBV2 and TRBJ2-7, the complete variable domain reads EPEVTQTPSHQVTQMGQEVILRCVPISNHLYFYWYRQILGQKVEFLVSFYNNEISEKSEIFDDQFSVERPDGSNFTLKIRSTKLEDSAMYFCASRGLGASTDEQYFGPGTRLTVT.

In nucleotides, the CDR3 is TGTGCCAGCTCACCACCAGGGACAGGCCGGGACTATGGCTACACCTTC. It encodes CASSPPGTGRDYGYTF. J is TRBJ1-2 and V is TRBV18, with 8 nucleotides matching TRBD1. The CDR3 has 16 amino acids. Germline values: CDR1 KGHSH, CDR2 LQKENI. Trimming at V came to 0 bases and at J to 3 bases, leaving 6 bases not matched to a gene. Variable domain in full (rest from reference TRBV18 and TRBJ1-2): NAGVMQNPRHLVRRRGQEARLRCSPMKGHSHVYWYRQLPEEGLKFMVYLQKENIIDESGMPKERFSAEFPKEGPSILRIQQVVRGDSAAYFCASSPPGTGRDYGYTFGSGTRLTVV.

This chain connects TRBV6-1 to TRBJ1-2; D is undetermined. Germline CDR1 MNHNS, CDR2 SASEGT. V lost 2 bases and J lost 3, with 7 bases in between. This CDR3 is 13 amino acids long. CDR3 region: CASSETAYYGYTF. In DNA form, the CDR3 reads TGTGCCAGCAGTGAAACAGCTTACTATGGCTACACCTTC.

The V and J genes are TRBV2 and TRBJ2-3; 9 positions agree with TRBD2. Germline assignment: CDR1 SNHLY and CDR2 FYNNEI. The CDR3 length is 15 residues. V lost 5 bases to trimming and J lost 5 bases; unmatched junction nucleotides: 8. CDR3 sequence (DNA): TGTGCCAGCAGTACAGCGGGGGGAATGGGAGATACGCAGTATTTT. Translation gives CASSTAGGMGDTQYF.